This T cell receptor (beta chain) was recorded in a study of long-term antiretroviral therapy in people with HIV. Across the study: Samples from the earliest time points predate the 2015 immediate-ART recommendation by about a decade.

Researchers secured at least one pre-ART and at least two post-ART PBMC samples from each donor. They ran version v3.0 of the immunoSEQ assay at survey level. The assay was immunoSEQ multiplex PCR, and TCRdb's table has in-frame clones only and misses some. The sample lists some 25,000 clones, about 88% occurring once. This clone was counted a few times. Its specificity is not known. The junction shows a germline mismatch at one end, possibly a read error. Whole-study findings and limits: The data indicate that diversity increased after ART but remained below transplant donor controls. Before ART, certain clones expanded, and these dominated the repertoire at all time points.

CDR1 and CDR2 (germline): SGHKS, YYEKEE (reference sequence). The CDR3 loop spans 14 amino acids. This receptor was identified in a woman aged 25 to 45 with HIV. This specimen consisted of unsorted PBMCs, obtained 1.9 years after starting antiretroviral therapy. This sequence joins TRBV5-5 and TRBJ1-6, with unresolved D. The CDR3 nucleotides are TGTGCCAGCAGCTTGGGGGTCGCAGAATCGTATCGCGCGTTT. Its protein product is CASSLGVAESYRAF.